This T cell receptor (beta chain) was identified during a study of CD8+ T cells in alopecia areata. Study-level results: Uncertainty about whether baseline CD8+ expansion is linked to response remains, with one nonresponder.

The treatment was: oral pan-JAK inhibitor, 5-10 mg twice daily. On this clone: Antigen: not known.

RNA was isolated and reverse transcribed to cDNA, the sequencing template. Libraries were prepared by immunoSEQ multiplex PCR; TCRdb keeps only in-frame clonotypes and omits some of them. Among roughly 170,000 clones, about three fifths were seen once, and the ten largest hold around an eighth. CDR3 length equals 12 residues. Germline CDR1 is GTSNPN and CDR2 is SVGIG (reference sequence). The V and J ends lost 0 bases and 7 bases respectively, with 7 bases between them. The source material was CD8+ T cells sorted from blood, sampled at week 24, from a patient treated with tofacitinib. The chain is built from TRBV30 and TRBJ1-5; D ambiguous. This clonotype originated in a human donor with alopecia areata. CDR3: CAWSVPYQPQHF. DNA of the CDR3: TGTGCCTGGAGTGTCCCCTACCAGCCCCAGCATTTT.